This entry is about one TCR beta chain. Its specificity is not known. The CDR3 is cut off 3 residues early in the read; its end comes from the germline J gene. Data came from immunoSEQ multiplex PCR; TCRdb stores just in-frame clones and leaves some out. Its table lists around 23,000 clones. The data are from a study of T cells in women clearing cervical HPV infection. Study-level background: No precancer developed; the control's incident HPV16 infection cleared within 12 months. Cases' blood sampling followed lesion detection by median about 21 weeks (90 to 200). Study conclusions and caveats: Timing of associations relative to infection is unclear; T-cell subsets were not isolated. Controls had more TRBV6-7 (roughly 0.16%) than cases (about 0.11%).

Germline CDR1 and CDR2: SNHLY and FYNNEI. The CDR3 runs to 16 residues. The V and J ends lost 1 base and 2 bases respectively, with 12 bases between them. The sequence derives from a woman between 18 and 69 years old with a cervical HPV16 infection that either progressed to CIN3+ or cleared (not recorded which). The genes are TRBV2 and TRBJ1-3, with a tentative D call TRBD1 (5 bases). The sample comprised blood buffy coat. CDR3: CASSEGGAGTGNTIYF. The sequenced CDR3 bases are TGTGCCAGCAGTGAAGGCGGGGCAGGAACTGGAAACACC.